One sample yielded the 18 T cell receptor beta chains listed below, sequenced in a study of molecular identifiers for immune sequencing clone quantification. TCRdb fed the PCR reads into MiXCR, producing one record per CDR3 protein. The sample lists about 510,000 distinct CDR3 sequences, roughly 26% occurring once. The sequenced sample was naive CD8+ T cells from blood, with Jurkat cell RNA spiked in. Subset noted: FACS-sorted CD8+CD4-CCR7+CD45RA+ naive T cells. Receptor source: a human donor in good health. Some libraries in this study had Jurkat cell RNA spiked in.

This chain uses TRBV2 with TRBJ2-7, with 15 bases fitting TRBD2. Germline-derived CDR1 and CDR2 are SNHLY and FYNNEI. V gave up 8 bases and J gave up 3 bases; unmatched junction bases: 8. The CDR3 has 16 amino acids. The CDR3: CASGPGLAGGHYEQYF. In DNA form, the CDR3 reads TGTGCCAGCGGACCGGGACTAGCGGGGGGCCACTACGAGCAGTACTTC.

This rearrangement joins TRBV4-3 to TRBJ2-3, with 8 bases matching TRBD1. The V gene end was trimmed by 0 bases and the J gene end by 4 bases; junction bases not matched to a gene: 3. The CDR3 has 15 amino acids. Per the germline V gene, CDR1 is LGHNA and CDR2 is YSLEER. CDR3 nucleotides: TGCGCCAGCAGCCAAGACAGGGGGCGGTCAGATACGCAGTATTTT. This gives the protein CASSQDRGRSDTQYF.

The chain couples TRBV9 to TRBJ2-3; D remains ambiguous. The CDR3 loop spans 14 amino acids. Trimming removed 0 bases at V and 4 bases at J, with 9 bases between. Germline-derived CDR1 and CDR2 are SGDLS and YYNGEE. The CDR3 coding sequence is TGTGCCAGCAGCGTAGGCACGATCCCAGATACGCAGTATTTT. Translated, it gives CASSVGTIPDTQYF.

This clonotype occurred a few times. The V and J genes are TRBV13 and TRBJ2-3; D is uncertain. CDR3 size: 12 residues. Germline CDR1 reads PRHDT; CDR2 reads FYEKMQ (reference sequence). V lost 5 bases and J lost 0, with 3 bases in between. The CDR3 region is CASSMSTDTQYF. The CDR3 coding sequence is TGTGCCAGCAGCATGAGCACAGATACGCAGTATTTT.

V is TRBV20-1 and J is TRBJ2-7; 8 bases align to TRBD1. Losses at the gene ends were 6 bases for V and 0 bases for J; bases not matched to a gene: 7. The CDR3 is 14 residues long. Germline CDR1 and CDR2: DFQATT and SNEGSKA (reference sequence). CDR3 DNA sequence: TGCAGTGCACCCTGGACAGGGAGCTCCTACGAGCAGTACTTC. This gives the protein CSAPWTGSSYEQYF.

The chain uses TRBV20-1 and TRBJ2-7, with 11 bases fitting TRBD2. The CDR3 consists of 14 residues. In germline, CDR1 is DFQATT, CDR2 SNEGSKA (reference sequence). Losses at the gene ends were 4 bases for V and 2 bases for J; bases not matched to a gene: 4. CDR3 residues: CSATGLAGTYEQYF. For the CDR3, the DNA is TGCAGTGCTACAGGACTAGCGGGCACCTACGAGCAGTACTTC.

CDR3 sequence (DNA): TGCGCCAGCAGCCAGGACGCGGGGGGGTCCTACGAGCAGTACTTC. Amino acid sequence: CASSQDAGGSYEQYF. The V and J genes are TRBV4-3 and TRBJ2-7, with 9 positions matching TRBD2. The CDR3 spans 15 residues. Germline V gives CDR1 LGHNA, CDR2 YSLEER. Germline trimming cut 3 bases from V and 1 base from J; bases unmatched to any gene: 4.

Ten or more counts support this clonotype. This chain uses TRBV9 with TRBJ2-1, with 9 nucleotides matching TRBD2. This CDR3 region has 16 residues. Germline V gene sequence: CDR1 SGDLS, CDR2 YYNGEE. Trimming took 4 bases from V and 0 from J; bases not matched to a gene: 5. CDR3 region: CASSSFSGSSYNEQFF. CDR3 in DNA: TGTGCCAGCAGCTCCTTTAGCGGGAGCTCCTACAATGAGCAGTTCTTC. The full variable domain, rest sourced from reference TRBV9 and TRBJ2-1, is DSGVTQTPKHLITATGQRVTLRCSPRSGDLSVYWYQQSLDQGLQFLIQYYNGEERAKGNILERFSAQQFPDLHSELNLSSLELGDSALYFCASSSFSGSSYNEQFFGPGTRLTVL.

This clonotype was counted only a few times. V is TRBV7-9 and J is TRBJ2-7; TRBD1 agrees at 9 bases. V was pared by 7 bases and J by 2 bases, with 12 bases of the junction left unmatched. Germline CDR1 reads SEHNR; CDR2 reads FQNEAQ (reference sequence). The CDR3 runs 16 residues. CDR3 amino acids: CASTLTYGTGTYEQYF. In DNA form, the CDR3 reads TGTGCCAGCACCCTAACCTATGGGACAGGGACCTACGAGCAGTACTTC. Full variable domain (rest looked up from reference TRBV7-9 and TRBJ2-7): DTGVSQNPRHKITKRGQNVTFRCDPISEHNRLYWYRQTLGQGPEFLTYFQNEAQLEKSRLLSDRFSAERPKGSFSTLEIQRTEQGDSAMYLCASTLTYGTGTYEQYFGPGTRLTVT.

This clonotype came up many times. The V gene is TRBV7-9, the J gene TRBJ1-1, with a weak D call TRBD1 (5 bases). V was trimmed by 1 base and J by 1 base, leaving 7 bases between them. The length of the CDR3 is 14 residues. Germline V gene data show CDR1 as SEHNR and CDR2 as FQNEAQ (reference sequence). The CDR3 nucleotides read TGTGCCAGCAGCTTAGTAGACAGGAACACTGAAGCTTTCTTT. Translation gives CASSLVDRNTEAFF.

This clonotype was counted a few times. The chain employs TRBV7-2 and TRBJ2-2; 10 bases are a match to TRBD2. CDR1 and CDR2 (germline): SGHTA, FQGNSA. This CDR3 spans 17 amino acids. The J segment lost 7 bases and the V segment lost 9 bases, leaving 17 bases of the junction unmatched. CDR3 amino acids: CASSVTMLAGANGELFF. The CDR3 nucleotides read TGTGCCAGTTCAGTAACTATGCTAGCGGGGGCAAACGGGGAGCTGTTTTTT.

In this sample, this clonotype turned up a few times. The chain uses TRBV4-1 and TRBJ2-7, with 7 bases fitting TRBD1. V trimming: 0 bases; J trimming: 1 base; junction bases outside the gene matches: 6. The CDR3 length is 16 residues. Germline assignment: CDR1 MGHRA and CDR2 YSYEKL. CDR3 protein: CASSQDKGTASYEQYF. The DNA of the CDR3 is TGCGCCAGCAGCCAAGATAAGGGGACAGCGTCCTACGAGCAGTACTTC.

There are many counts of this clonotype. The rearrangement uses TRBV6-1 and TRBJ2-3; D may correspond to TRBD1 or TRBD2 (5 bases each). CDR3 length: 16 residues. The germline gives CDR1 MNHNS, CDR2 SASEGT. V gave up 6 bases and J gave up 3 bases, with 19 bases separating them. Here the CDR3 DNA reads TGTGCCAGCAGAGGCGTGAGGGGCGGAGGAACAGATACGCAGTATTTT. This gives the protein CASRGVRGGGTDTQYF.

Points on this clonotype: This may be a read error, as it is one base from a much larger clone. The gene calls are TRBV15 and TRBJ1-1; D gene uncertain. This CDR3 spans 17 amino acids. Germline loops: CDR1 LNHNV, CDR2 YYDKDF (reference sequence). The CDR3 sequence is CATSLTVGVPMNTQAFF. As DNA, the CDR3 is TGTGCCACCAGCCTGACTGTTGGAGTTCCCATGAACACTCAAGCTTTCTTT.

The chain couples TRBV30 to TRBJ2-5; TRBD1 matches at 7 bases. The CDR3 has 16 amino acids. Germline V gives CDR1 GTSNPN, CDR2 SVGIG (reference sequence). V dropped 0 bases and J dropped 5; count of bases not matched to a gene: 12. The CDR3 DNA is TGTGCCTGGAGTGTAGGCCAGGGGGTCTTTTTGGAGACCCAGTACTTC. Translated: CAWSVGQGVFLETQYF.

This clonotype was counted ten times or more. The chain uses TRBV7-9 and TRBJ2-7, with 7 bases that match TRBD2. The ends lost 5 bases at V and 1 base at J; junction bases unmatched: 2. Germline V gene lookup returns CDR1 SEHNR and CDR2 FQNEAQ (reference sequence). The CDR3 contains 13 residues. The CDR3 DNA follows: TGTGCCAGCAGCGGGACTACATCCTACGAGCAGTACTTC. Protein product: CASSGTTSYEQYF. Supplemented by reference TRBV7-9 and TRBJ2-7, the full variable domain reads DTGVSQNPRHKITKRGQNVTFRCDPISEHNRLYWYRQTLGQGPEFLTYFQNEAQLEKSRLLSDRFSAERPKGSFSTLEIQRTEQGDSAMYLCASSGTTSYEQYFGPGTRLTVT.

As concerns this clonotype: A read error may produce the germline difference seen at one junction end. The chain has TRBV13 and TRBJ1-1; TRBD1 agrees at 7 bases. Germline V gene sequence: CDR1 PRHDT, CDR2 FYEKMQ (reference sequence). The CDR3 extends over 13 amino acids. Here the CDR3 reads CASNLRQGNNTFF. In DNA form, the CDR3 reads TGTGCCAGCAACTTACGACAGGGTAACAACACTTTCTTT.

The chain employs TRBV7-9 and TRBJ2-7; no clear D gene. The CDR3 is 14 residues long. Per germline, CDR1 SEHNR and CDR2 FQNEAQ (reference sequence). Trimming took 2 bases from V and 7 from J, leaving 15 bases between them. The CDR3 reads CASSLLGAPREQYF. The CDR3 DNA reads as TGTGCCAGCAGCTTACTGGGCGCGCCTAGGGAGCAGTACTTC. Together with reference TRBV7-9 and TRBJ2-7, the CDR3 gives the full variable domain: DTGVSQNPRHKITKRGQNVTFRCDPISEHNRLYWYRQTLGQGPEFLTYFQNEAQLEKSRLLSDRFSAERPKGSFSTLEIQRTEQGDSAMYLCASSLLGAPREQYFGPGTRLTVT.